This T cell receptor beta chain was sequenced during a study of blood T cell repertoires in COVID-19. Turning to the study itself: There were acute and convalescent COVID-19 samples, and they came from the United States, Italy and Spain.

The repertoire was sequenced with immunoSEQ multiplex PCR; TCRdb's copy has only in-frame clones and lacks some. The sample shows about 200,000 clones, about four fifths of them seen only once. Germline CDR1 SGHVS, CDR2 FQNEAQ. The junction had 8 bases not matched to a gene; V was cut back by 5 bases and J by 2 bases. The CDR3 loop spans 16 amino acids. This clone came up once. The J gene is TRBJ2-2, the V gene TRBV7-8; 7 nucleotides agree with TRBD1. This receptor was obtained from a woman aged 40 to 50 with acute or convalescent COVID-19. The sample taken for sequencing was peripheral blood. CDR3 sequence (DNA): TGTGCCAGCAGCCCAAGGACAGGTTATAACACCGGGGAGCTGTTTTTT. It specifies CASSPRTGYNTGELFF.